The clone carrying this T cell receptor beta chain was observed a handful of times. The data derive from a study of T cells in Graves' hyperthyroidism and ophthalmopathy. Germline loops: CDR1 MNHEY, CDR2 SVGAGI. The ends were cut back, 0 bases at V and 6 bases at J, with 14 bases in the middle. The CDR3 consists of 16 residues. Amplified TCR beta CDR3 regions came from RNA transcripts. During a first-round RT-PCR of the TCR CDR3, the HTBI primer set was used. One entry per CDR3 protein, called by TCRdb with MiXCR from the multiplex PCR reads. The sample lists approximately 370,000 distinct CDR3 sequences; about 16% were seen once.

Sequencing was carried out using blood. This chain connects TRBV6-5 to TRBJ1-4, with a possible D match to TRBD1 (5 bases). The TCR comes from a woman in her twenties or thirties with Graves' hyperthyroidism. CDR3 protein: CASSYSEAGTHEKLFF. The CDR3 DNA reads as TGTGCCAGCAGTTACTCGGAGGCAGGGACGCATGAAAAACTGTTTTTT.